Included here is one T cell receptor (beta chain) sequence, with context. Its target is unknown. The table came from immunoSEQ multiplex PCR; TCRdb's copy has only in-frame clones and leaves some out. Of hundreds of thousands of clones in the sample, about 85% were seen once. This sample's treatment: 19 received Ad26.COV2.S at low or high dose, single or two shots; several received placebo; per-sample allocation not given. Material that was analyzed had been drawn on day 63 after the first vaccine or placebo injection. In Boston, the donor was an adult between 18-55 years of age. The data belong to a study of Ad26.COV2.S vaccination and SARS-CoV-2 variants. As for the study in general: The donor belonged to the COV1001 Ad26.COV2.S trial arm. Ad26.COV2.S given intramuscularly, once or twice 56 days apart. Regarding the study as a whole: The analyses of TCR breadth and depth may have understated the size of total T cell responses.

The sequences come from peripheral blood, collected in a trial of Ad26.COV2.S vaccine versus placebo. The sequence was obtained from a person aged 18 to 65 who received the Ad26.COV2.S COVID-19 vaccine or a placebo.

DNA for the CDR3: TGTGCCAGCAGCGTTCTCGGGACAGCCTACAATGAGCAGTTCTTC. Protein product: CASSVLGTAYNEQFF. This chain uses TRBV9 with TRBJ2-1, with 7 bases fitting TRBD1. The CDR3 spans 15 residues. CDR1 is SGDLS, CDR2 YYNGEE, per germline. V trimming: 2 bases; J trimming: 2 bases; junction bases outside the gene matches: 4.